This section outlines one TCR beta chain sequence together with its context. In the authors' methods: Counts of nucleated cells, estimated from reference gene primer amplification, were obtained. Assay: immunoSEQ multiplex PCR; the TCRdb copy retains only in-frame clones and omits some. V and J calls and clone size are given by that table; D and trimming were obtained from the DNA. The sample contains 200,000 to 300,000 clones, 83% of which appear only once. The data belong to a study of blood T cell repertoires in COVID-19. Study-level background: Some COVID-19 samples were acute and others convalescent; all came from the United States, Italy and Spain. PBMCs, B-cell-depleted T cells, or T cells were the source of the cDNA or gDNA that made up the material.

There are 18 residues in the CDR3. The ends lost 1 base at V and 3 bases at J; junction bases unmatched: 11. Germline V gene sequence: CDR1 SGHRS, CDR2 YFSETQ. The chain combines TRBV5-1 with TRBJ2-2; 8 bases fit TRBD2. The sequencing sample was made of peripheral blood. The source is a human donor in a cohort sampled during active COVID-19. The CDR3 here is CASSLIGATSGDTGELFF. The CDR3 DNA follows: TGCGCCAGCAGCTTGATCGGCGCAACTAGCGGCGACACCGGGGAGCTGTTTTTT. The full variable domain, completed using reference TRBV5-1 and TRBJ2-2, is KAGVTQTPRYLIKTRGQQVTLSCSPISGHRSVSWYQQTPGQGLQFLFEYFSETQRNKGNFPGRFSGRQFSNSRSEMNVSTLELGDSALYLCASSLIGATSGDTGELFFGEGSRLTVL.